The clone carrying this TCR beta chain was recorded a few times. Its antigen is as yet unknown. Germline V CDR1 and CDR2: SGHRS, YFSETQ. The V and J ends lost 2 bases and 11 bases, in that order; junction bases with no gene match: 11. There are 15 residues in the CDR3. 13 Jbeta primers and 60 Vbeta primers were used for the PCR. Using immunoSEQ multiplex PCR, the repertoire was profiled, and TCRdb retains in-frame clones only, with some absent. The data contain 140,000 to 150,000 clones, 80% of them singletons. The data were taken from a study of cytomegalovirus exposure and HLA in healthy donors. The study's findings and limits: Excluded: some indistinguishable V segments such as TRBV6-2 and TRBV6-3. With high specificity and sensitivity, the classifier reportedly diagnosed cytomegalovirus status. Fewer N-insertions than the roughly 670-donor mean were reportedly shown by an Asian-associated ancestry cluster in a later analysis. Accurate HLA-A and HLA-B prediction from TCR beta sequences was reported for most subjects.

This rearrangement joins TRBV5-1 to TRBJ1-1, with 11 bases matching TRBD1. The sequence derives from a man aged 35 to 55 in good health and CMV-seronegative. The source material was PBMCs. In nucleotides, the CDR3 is TGCGCCAGCAGCTTCGGGAACACGGGACAGGGGGATGCTTTCTTT. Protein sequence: CASSFGNTGQGDAFF.